This T cell receptor beta chain was observed in a study of T cells in Graves' hyperthyroidism and ophthalmopathy. Amplified TCR beta CDR3 regions came from RNA transcripts. The TCR CDR3 first-round RT-PCR relied on the HTBI primer set. TCRdb passed the multiplex PCR reads through MiXCR, listing each CDR3 protein once. The sample contains some 440,000 distinct CDR3 sequences, 15% to 18% of which appear only once. There are 11 residues in the CDR3. The germline V and J ends were trimmed by 7 bases and 5 bases, with 11 bases remaining between them. CDR1 and CDR2 (germline): SQVTM, ANQGSEA. This chain joins TRBV29-1 and TRBJ2-5; maybe TRBD2 (6 bases). This receptor was obtained from a woman aged 18-29 years with Graves' hyperthyroidism. Sequencing used blood. CDR3 nucleotide sequence: TGCAGCGCGGGGGTATCTGAGACCCAGTACTTC. Residues: CSAGVSETQYF.